This T cell receptor (beta chain) was observed in a study of shared T cell receptors in the human thymus. Using immunoSEQ multiplex PCR, the repertoire was profiled, and TCRdb retains in-frame clones only, with some absent. This repertoire shows hundreds of thousands of clones, approximately 87% found once; its top ten account for around 0.01%. Germline CDR1 and CDR2: MDHEN and SYDVKM. The CDR3 has 13 residues. V lost 5 bases and J 7 bases, leaving 14 bases between the germline ends. The data also belong to a second study, concerning human thymus T cells.

The chain has TRBV28 and TRBJ1-1; perhaps TRBD1 as D (6 bases). The sample consisted of thymocytes. This TCR came from a boy in the first two years of life with a congenital heart defect. The CDR3 coding sequence is TGTGCCAGCAGTCTAAGGGAGACAGGTGAAGCTTTCTTT. Translated, it gives CASSLRETGEAFF.